Listed below are T cell receptor beta chains from one sample, sequenced in a study of cytomegalovirus exposure and HLA in healthy donors. Profiled with immunoSEQ multiplex PCR; TCRdb holds only in-frame clones, not every one. The sample records about 100,000 clones, over 60% being singletons. The sequenced sample consisted of PBMCs. These TCRs come from a female donor in good health and CMV-seropositive. Both conserved end residues are part of each CDR3. The D gene is left open where the match is weak. A row's size may be missing; if present it is once, few, many or a size class.

j_call v_call d_call clone_size cdr3_nt cdr3_aa
TRBJ2-4 TRBV27 TRBD2 - TGTGCCAGCAGTGACCCGGGACTAGCGGGGGGGAACAGTCAGTACTTC CASSDPGLAGGNSQYF
TRBJ1-6 TRBV4-3 - - TGCGCCAGCAGCCATCGCCCCGGGAACTCCTATAATTCACCCCTCCACTTT CASSHRPGNSYNSPLHF
TRBJ2-2 TRBV7-2 - - TGTGCCAGCAGCCGACAGCCTCCGGGCACCGGGGAGCTGTTTTTT CASSRQPPGTGELFF
TRBJ1-6 TRBV6-1 - - TGTGCCAGCAGTGAAGAGGGGGGGGCAAATTCACCCCTCCACTTT CASSEEGGANSPLHF
TRBJ2-5 TRBV18 TRBD1 - TGTGCCAGCTCACCACCGAGGACAGGGCGGGAGACCCAGTACTTC CASSPPRTGRETQYF
TRBJ1-4 TRBV10-3 - - TGTGCCATCGCCAGGGGTGCAACTAATGAAAAACTGTTTTTT CAIARGATNEKLFF
TRBJ2-3 TRBV2 TRBD2 - TGTGCCAGCAGCCCCCGGAAGTCTAGCGGGGTTTTT CASSPRKSSGVF
TRBJ1-5 TRBV30 - - TGTGCCTGGAGTGTACGGGGGACGGATAGCAATCAGCCCCAGCATTTT CAWSVRGTDSNQPQHF
TRBJ1-2 TRBV7-2 TRBD1 once TGTGCCAGCAGCCCACGGGACAGGCCCTATGGCTACACCTTC CASSPRDRPYGYTF
TRBJ2-5 TRBV10-2 - - TGCGCCAGCAGTGAAACGGGAGTAGGGGAGACCCAGTACTTC CASSETGVGETQYF
TRBJ2-7 TRBV11-2 - - TGTGCCAGCAGCTTTCGGGTAGTTGGCTCCTACGAGCAGTACTTC CASSFRVVGSYEQYF
TRBJ2-4 TRBV18 TRBD2 few TGTGCCAGCTCACCACGGGAGGGCAAAAACATTCAGTACTTC CASSPREGKNIQYF
TRBJ2-1 TRBV5-1 TRBD2 - TGCGCCAGCAGTCGTACAAAACCGGGACTAGAGACGGGGGAGCAGTTCTTC CASSRTKPGLETGEQFF
TRBJ1-5 TRBV25-1 TRBD1 - TGTGCCAGCAGTGAGGGAGGAGGGGGCAAAAATCAGCCCCAGCATTTT CASSEGGGGKNQPQHF
TRBJ1-4 TRBV2 TRBD1 few TGTGCCAGCAGTTTGGACAGGTCTGCAACTAATGAAAAACTGTTTTTT CASSLDRSATNEKLFF
TRBJ1-2 TRBV20-1 - - TGCAGTGCCGTCAGCGGGGTTTTCTACACCTTC CSAVSGVFYTF
TRBJ1-2 TRBV30 TRBD1 - TGTGCCTGGAGTCCCCAGGGGGTGGGCTATGGCTACACCTTC CAWSPQGVGYGYTF
TRBJ2-2 TRBV27 - - TGTGCCAGCAGTTCACAGGGCGCTACGAACACCGGGGAGCTGTTTTTT CASSSQGATNTGELFF
TRBJ1-1 TRBV7-9 - few TGTGCCAGCAGCCGCAGGGAAAGCGGGACAGAAGCTTTCTTT CASSRRESGTEAFF
TRBJ2-3 TRBV2 - - TGTGCCAGCACCATCTCCGGGTTAGATACGCAGTATTTT CASTISGLDTQYF